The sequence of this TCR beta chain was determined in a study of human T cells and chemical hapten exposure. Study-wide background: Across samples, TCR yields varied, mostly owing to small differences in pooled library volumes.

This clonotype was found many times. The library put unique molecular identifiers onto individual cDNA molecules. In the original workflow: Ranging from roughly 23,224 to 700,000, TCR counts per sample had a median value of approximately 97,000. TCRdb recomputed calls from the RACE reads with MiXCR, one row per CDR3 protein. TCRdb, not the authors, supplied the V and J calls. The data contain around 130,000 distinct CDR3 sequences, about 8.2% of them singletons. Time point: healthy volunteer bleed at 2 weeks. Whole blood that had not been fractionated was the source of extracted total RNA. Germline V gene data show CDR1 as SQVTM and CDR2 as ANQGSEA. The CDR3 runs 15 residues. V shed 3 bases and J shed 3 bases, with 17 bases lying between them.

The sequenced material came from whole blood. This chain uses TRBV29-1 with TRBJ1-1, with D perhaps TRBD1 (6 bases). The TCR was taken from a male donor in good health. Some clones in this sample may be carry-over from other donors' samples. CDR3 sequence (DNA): TGCAGCGTTGACCTCCTACAGGGAGGGGACACTGAAGCTTTCTTT. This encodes CSVDLLQGGDTEAFF.